These 2 T cell receptor beta chains came from one sample sequenced in a study of shared clonotypes between healthy human individuals. TCRdb's copy holds only in-frame clones and misses some; the assay was immunoSEQ multiplex PCR. The sample gives around 750,000 clones, under 80% of which show up once; about 1.7% is in the top ten. The sample taken for sequencing was memory CD4+ T cells sorted from blood. Subset here: CD45RA-negative fraction. These receptors came from a woman aged 30 to 39 in good health.

The CDR3 nucleotides are TGTGCCAGCAGCCATCGGGGTCGGGTGTGGGAGCAGTACTTC. As protein: CASSHRGRVWEQYF. The chain carries TRBV13 and TRBJ2-7, with D possibly being TRBD2 (5 bases). The ends were cut back, 5 bases at V and 7 bases at J, with 18 bases in the middle. The CDR3 is 14 residues long. CDR1 is PRHDT and CDR2 is FYEKMQ in the germline V gene (reference sequence).

This clone has only a few counts. This chain uses TRBV6-4 with TRBJ2-6; D may be TRBD1 (5 bases). Germline CDR1 MRHNA, CDR2 SNTAGT. This CDR3 is 16 amino acids long. V gave up 5 bases and J gave up 0 bases, with 11 bases separating them. In DNA form, the CDR3 reads TGTGCCAGCAGTCAACAGGATAGCTCTGGGGCCAACGTCCTGACTTTC. The encoded protein is CASSQQDSSGANVLTF.